This T cell receptor beta chain was recovered during a study of blood T cell repertoires in COVID-19. On the study more broadly: The origin of the acute and convalescent COVID-19 samples was the United States, Italy and Spain.

V dropped 1 base and J dropped 7; count of bases not matched to a gene: 6. Germline V gene lookup returns CDR1 LGHNT and CDR2 FRNRAP. This CDR3 region has 14 residues. TCRdb keeps only in-frame clones here, not all; method: immunoSEQ multiplex PCR. The sample consists of 310,000 or so clones, 88% of them appearing once. This clone was found a few times. The specimen was peripheral blood. This receptor was identified in a woman aged 25 to 45 with COVID-19, enrolled during active disease. This chain connects TRBV12-5 to TRBJ1-1, with 7 bases identical to TRBD1. CDR3: CASGLGRAGGEAFF. CDR3 nucleotide sequence: TGTGCTAGTGGTTTGGGCAGGGCAGGGGGTGAAGCTTTCTTT.